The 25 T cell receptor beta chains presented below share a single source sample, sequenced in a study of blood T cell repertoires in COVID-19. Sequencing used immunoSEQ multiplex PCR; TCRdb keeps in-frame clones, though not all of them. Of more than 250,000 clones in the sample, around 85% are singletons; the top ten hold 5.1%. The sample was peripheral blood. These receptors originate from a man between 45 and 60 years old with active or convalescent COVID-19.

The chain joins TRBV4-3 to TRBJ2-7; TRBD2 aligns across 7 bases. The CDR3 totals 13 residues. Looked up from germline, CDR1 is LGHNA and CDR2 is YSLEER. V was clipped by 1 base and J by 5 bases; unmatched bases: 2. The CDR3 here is CASSQGLANEQYF. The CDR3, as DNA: TGCGCCAGCAGCCAAGGACTAGCAAACGAGCAGTACTTC.

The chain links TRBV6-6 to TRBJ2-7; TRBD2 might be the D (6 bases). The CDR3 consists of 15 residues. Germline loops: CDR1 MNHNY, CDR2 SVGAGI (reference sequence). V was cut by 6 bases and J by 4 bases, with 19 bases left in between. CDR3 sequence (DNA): TGTGCCAGCAGACCCACGGACCGTGGAGGGTACGAGCAGTACTTC. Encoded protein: CASRPTDRGGYEQYF.

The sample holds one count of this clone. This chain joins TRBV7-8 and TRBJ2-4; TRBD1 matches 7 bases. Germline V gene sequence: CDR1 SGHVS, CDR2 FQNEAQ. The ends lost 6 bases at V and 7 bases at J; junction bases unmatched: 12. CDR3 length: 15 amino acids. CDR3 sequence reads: CASSYTGDERNIQYF. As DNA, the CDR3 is TGTGCCAGCAGTTATACAGGGGATGAGCGGAACATTCAGTACTTC.

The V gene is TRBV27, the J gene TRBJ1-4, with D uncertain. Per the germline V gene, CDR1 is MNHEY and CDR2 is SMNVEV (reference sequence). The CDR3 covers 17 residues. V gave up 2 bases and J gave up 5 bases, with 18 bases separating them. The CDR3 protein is CASSLRRGSRSNEKLFF. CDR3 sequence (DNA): TGTGCCAGCAGTTTACGTCGCGGGAGCAGGAGCAATGAAAAACTGTTTTTT.

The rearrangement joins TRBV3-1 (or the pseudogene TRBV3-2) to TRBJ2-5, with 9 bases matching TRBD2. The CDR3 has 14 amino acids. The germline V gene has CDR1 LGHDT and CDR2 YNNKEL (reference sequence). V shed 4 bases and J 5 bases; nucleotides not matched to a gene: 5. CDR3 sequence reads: CASSLSGSGETQYF. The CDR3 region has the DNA TGTGCCAGCAGCCTTAGCGGGAGCGGGGAGACCCAGTACTTC.

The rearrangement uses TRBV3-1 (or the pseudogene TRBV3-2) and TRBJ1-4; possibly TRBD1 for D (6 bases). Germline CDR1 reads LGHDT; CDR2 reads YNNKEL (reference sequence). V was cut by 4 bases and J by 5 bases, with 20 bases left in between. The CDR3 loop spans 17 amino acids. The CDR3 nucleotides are TGTGCCAGCAGCCCCCTGGTATACGGGACACCGAATGAAAAACTGTTTTTT. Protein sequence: CASSPLVYGTPNEKLFF.

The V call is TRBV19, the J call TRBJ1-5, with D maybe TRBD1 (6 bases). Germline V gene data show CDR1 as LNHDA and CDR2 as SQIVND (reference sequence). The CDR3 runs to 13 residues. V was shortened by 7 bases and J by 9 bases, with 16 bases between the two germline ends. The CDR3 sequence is CASKGHLLRPQHF. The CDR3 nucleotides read TGTGCCAGTAAGGGACACCTCCTTAGGCCCCAGCATTTT.

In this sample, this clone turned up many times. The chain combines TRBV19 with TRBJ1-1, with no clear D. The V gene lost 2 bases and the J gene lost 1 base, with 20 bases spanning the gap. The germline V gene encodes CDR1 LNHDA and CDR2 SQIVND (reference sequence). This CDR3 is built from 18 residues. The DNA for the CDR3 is TGTGCCAGTAGTATACCCCCAGTTGGCACCGAAACGAACACTGAAGCTTTCTTT. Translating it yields CASSIPPVGTETNTEAFF.

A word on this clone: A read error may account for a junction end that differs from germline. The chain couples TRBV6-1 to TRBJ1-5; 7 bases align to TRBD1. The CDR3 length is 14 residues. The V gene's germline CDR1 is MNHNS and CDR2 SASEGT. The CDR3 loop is CASSEGQGNQPQHF. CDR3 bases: TGTGCCAGCAGCGAAGGACAGGGCAATCAGCCCCAGCATTTT.

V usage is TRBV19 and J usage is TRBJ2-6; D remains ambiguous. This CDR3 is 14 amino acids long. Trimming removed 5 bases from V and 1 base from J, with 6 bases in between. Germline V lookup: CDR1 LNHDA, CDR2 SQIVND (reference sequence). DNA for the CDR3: TGTGCCAGTAGTCCAGGATCTGGGGCCAACGTCCTGACTTTC. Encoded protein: CASSPGSGANVLTF.

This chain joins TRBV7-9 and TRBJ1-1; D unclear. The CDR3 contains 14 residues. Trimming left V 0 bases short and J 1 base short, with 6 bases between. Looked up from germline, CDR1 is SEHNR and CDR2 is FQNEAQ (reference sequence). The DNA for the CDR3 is TGTGCCAGCAGCTTAGCGCAGCGGAACACTGAAGCTTTCTTT. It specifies CASSLAQRNTEAFF.

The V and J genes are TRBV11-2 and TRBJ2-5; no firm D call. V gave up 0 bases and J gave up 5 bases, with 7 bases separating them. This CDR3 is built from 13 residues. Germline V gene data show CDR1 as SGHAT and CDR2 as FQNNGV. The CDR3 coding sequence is TGTGCCAGCAGCTTAGATAACTGGGAGACCCAGTACTTC. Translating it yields CASSLDNWETQYF.

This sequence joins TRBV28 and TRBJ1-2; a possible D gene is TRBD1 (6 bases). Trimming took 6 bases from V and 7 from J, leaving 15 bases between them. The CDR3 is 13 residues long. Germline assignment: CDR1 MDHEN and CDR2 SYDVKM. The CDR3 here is CASRSQGFGGYTF. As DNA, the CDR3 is TGTGCCAGCAGATCCCAGGGGTTTGGTGGCTACACCTTC.

The CDR3 sequence is CASSLIAGGGETQYF. The CDR3 bases are TGTGCCAGCAGCCTAATAGCGGGAGGCGGCGAGACCCAGTACTTC. The chain couples TRBV28 to TRBJ2-5; TRBD2 matches at 10 bases. Trimming at V came to 6 bases and at J to 5 bases, leaving 9 bases not matched to a gene. Per the germline V gene, CDR1 is MDHEN and CDR2 is SYDVKM. The CDR3 totals 15 residues.

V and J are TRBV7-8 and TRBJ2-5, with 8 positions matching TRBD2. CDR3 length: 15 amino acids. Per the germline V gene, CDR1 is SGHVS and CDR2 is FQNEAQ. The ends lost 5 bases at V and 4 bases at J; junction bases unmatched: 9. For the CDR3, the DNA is TGTGCCAGCAGCCCCGGGGAAGCGGGAGCAGAGACCCAGTACTTC. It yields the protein CASSPGEAGAETQYF.

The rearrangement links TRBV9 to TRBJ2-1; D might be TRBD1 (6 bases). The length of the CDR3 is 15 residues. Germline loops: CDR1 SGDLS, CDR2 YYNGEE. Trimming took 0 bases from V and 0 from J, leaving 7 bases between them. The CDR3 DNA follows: TGTGCCAGCAGCGTAGAAGGGGGCTCCTACAATGAGCAGTTCTTC. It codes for CASSVEGGSYNEQFF.

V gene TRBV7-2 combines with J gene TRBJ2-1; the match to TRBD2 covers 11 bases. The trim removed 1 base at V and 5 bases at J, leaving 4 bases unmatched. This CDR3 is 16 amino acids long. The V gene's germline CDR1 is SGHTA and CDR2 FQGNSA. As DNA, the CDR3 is TGTGCCAGCAGCTTAGTAGGGACTAGCGGCCACAATGAGCAGTTCTTC. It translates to CASSLVGTSGHNEQFF.

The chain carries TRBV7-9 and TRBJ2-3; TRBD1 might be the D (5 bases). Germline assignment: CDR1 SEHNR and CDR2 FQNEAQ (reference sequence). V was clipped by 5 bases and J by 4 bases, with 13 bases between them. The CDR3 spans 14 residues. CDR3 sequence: CASSQGSPSDTQYF. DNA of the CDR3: TGTGCCAGCAGCCAGGGATCCCCTTCAGATACGCAGTATTTT.

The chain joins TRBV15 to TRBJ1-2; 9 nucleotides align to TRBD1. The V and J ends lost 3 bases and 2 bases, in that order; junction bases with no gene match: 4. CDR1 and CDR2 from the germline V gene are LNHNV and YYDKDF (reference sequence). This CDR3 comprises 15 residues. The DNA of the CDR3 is TGTGCCACCAGCAGCTGGACAGGGGCGAACTATGGCTACACCTTC. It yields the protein CATSSWTGANYGYTF.

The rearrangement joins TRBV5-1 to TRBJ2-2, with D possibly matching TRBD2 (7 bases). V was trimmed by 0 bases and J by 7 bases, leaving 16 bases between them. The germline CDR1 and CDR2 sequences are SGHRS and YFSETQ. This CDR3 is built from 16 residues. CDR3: CASSLAGASGGGELFF. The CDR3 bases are TGCGCCAGCAGCTTGGCAGGGGCCTCGGGAGGCGGGGAGCTGTTTTTT.

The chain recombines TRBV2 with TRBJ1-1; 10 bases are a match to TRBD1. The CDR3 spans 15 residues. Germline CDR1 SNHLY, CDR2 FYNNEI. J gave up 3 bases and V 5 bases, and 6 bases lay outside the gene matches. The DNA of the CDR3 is TGTGCCAGCAGTTATCAAGGACAGGGGGACACTGAAGCTTTCTTT. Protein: CASSYQGQGDTEAFF.

CDR3 region: CATSQTGGGYTF. The DNA of the CDR3 is TGTGCCACCAGTCAGACAGGAGGTGGCTACACCTTC. The rearrangement uses TRBV24-1 and TRBJ1-2, with D maybe TRBD1 (6 bases). This CDR3 is built from 12 residues. Trimming stripped 6 bases from V and 7 bases from J, with 11 bases between. Germline lookup yields CDR1 KGHDR and CDR2 SFDVKD.

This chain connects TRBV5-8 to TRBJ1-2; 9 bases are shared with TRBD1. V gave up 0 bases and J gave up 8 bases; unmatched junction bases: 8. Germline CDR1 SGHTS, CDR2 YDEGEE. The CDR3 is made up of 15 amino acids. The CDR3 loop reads CASSLAGTGPIGYTF. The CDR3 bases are TGTGCCAGCAGCTTGGCGGGGACAGGGCCCATCGGCTACACCTTC.

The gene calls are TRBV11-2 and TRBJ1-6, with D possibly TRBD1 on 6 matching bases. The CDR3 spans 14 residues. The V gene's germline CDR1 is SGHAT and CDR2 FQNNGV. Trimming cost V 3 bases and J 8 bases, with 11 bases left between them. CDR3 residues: CASSLGRGDSPLHF. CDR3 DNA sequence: TGTGCCAGCAGCTTGGGCAGGGGCGATTCACCCCTCCACTTT.

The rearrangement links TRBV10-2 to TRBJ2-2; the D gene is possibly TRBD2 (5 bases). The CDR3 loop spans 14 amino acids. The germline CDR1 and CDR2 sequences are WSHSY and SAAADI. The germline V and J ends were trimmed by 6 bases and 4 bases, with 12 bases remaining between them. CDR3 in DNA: TGCGCCAGCAGCTTAATTGGGAGCACCGGGGAGCTGTTTTTT. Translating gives CASSLIGSTGELFF.